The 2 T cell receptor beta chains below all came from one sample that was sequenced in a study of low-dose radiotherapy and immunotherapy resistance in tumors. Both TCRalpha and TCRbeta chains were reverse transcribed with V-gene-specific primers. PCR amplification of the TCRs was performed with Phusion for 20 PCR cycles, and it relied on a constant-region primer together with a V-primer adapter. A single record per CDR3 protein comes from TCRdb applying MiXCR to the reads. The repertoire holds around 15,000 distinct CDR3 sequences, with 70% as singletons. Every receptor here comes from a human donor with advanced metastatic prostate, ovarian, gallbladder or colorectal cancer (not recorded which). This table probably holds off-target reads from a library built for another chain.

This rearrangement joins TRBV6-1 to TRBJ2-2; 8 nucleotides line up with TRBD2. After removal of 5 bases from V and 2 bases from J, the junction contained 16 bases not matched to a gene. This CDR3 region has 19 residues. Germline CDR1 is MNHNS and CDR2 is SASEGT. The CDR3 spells CASSSQWVAGPYNTGELFF. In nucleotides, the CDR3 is TGTGCCAGCAGTTCCCAGTGGGTAGCGGGGCCCTATAACACCGGGGAGCTGTTTTTT.

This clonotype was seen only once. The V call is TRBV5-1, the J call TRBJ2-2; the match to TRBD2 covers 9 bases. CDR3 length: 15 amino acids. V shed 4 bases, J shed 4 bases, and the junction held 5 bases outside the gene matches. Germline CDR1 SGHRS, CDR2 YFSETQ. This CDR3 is CASSPGLASTGELFF. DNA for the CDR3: TGCGCCAGCAGCCCGGGACTAGCTAGCACCGGGGAGCTGTTTTTT.